This note documents a single T cell receptor beta chain sequence. This entry is derived from a study of blood T cell repertoires in COVID-19. Study in general: PBMCs, B-cell-depleted T cells, or T cells provided the cDNA or gDNA that made up the material.

The CDR3 consists of 15 residues. Germline V gene lookup returns CDR1 SGHDT and CDR2 YYEEEE. V lost 0 bases to trimming and J lost 4 bases; unmatched junction nucleotides: 4. Original analysis: It was from reference gene primer amplification that nucleated cell counts were estimated. Generated by immunoSEQ multiplex PCR, the TCRdb table keeps only in-frame clones and is missing some. V and J calls and clone size are copied from that table; D and trimming were computed from the DNA. The repertoire holds tens of thousands of clones, 88% seen once, with approximately 2% in the top ten. The chain carries TRBV5-6 and TRBJ2-7; 10 nucleotides match TRBD2. Specimen: peripheral blood. This receptor was obtained from a woman older than 75 with active or convalescent COVID-19. The CDR3 region has the DNA TGTGCCAGCAGCTTGGTTGCTAGCGGGGGTTACGAGCAGTACTTC. Translating gives CASSLVASGGYEQYF.